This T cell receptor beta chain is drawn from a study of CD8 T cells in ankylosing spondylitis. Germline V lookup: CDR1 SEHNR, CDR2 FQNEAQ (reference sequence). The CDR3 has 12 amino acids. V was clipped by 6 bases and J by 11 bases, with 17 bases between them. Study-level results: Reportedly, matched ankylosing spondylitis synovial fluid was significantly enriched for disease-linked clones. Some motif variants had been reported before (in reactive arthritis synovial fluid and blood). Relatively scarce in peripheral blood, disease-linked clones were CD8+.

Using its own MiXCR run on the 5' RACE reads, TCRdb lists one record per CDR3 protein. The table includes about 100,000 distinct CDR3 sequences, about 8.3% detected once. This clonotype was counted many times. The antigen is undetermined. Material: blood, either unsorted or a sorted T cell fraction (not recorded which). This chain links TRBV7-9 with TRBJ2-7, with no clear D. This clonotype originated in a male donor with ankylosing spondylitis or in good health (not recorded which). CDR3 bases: TGTGCCAGCAGTCCACCTGAAGGCCTGGAGTACTTC. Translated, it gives CASSPPEGLEYF. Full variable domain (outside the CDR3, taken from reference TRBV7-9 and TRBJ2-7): DTGVSQNPRHKITKRGQNVTFRCDPISEHNRLYWYRQTLGQGPEFLTYFQNEAQLEKSRLLSDRFSAERPKGSFSTLEIQRTEQGDSAMYLCASSPPEGLEYFGPGTRLTVT.